The clone carrying this TCR beta chain has a handful of counts. What it binds is not known. In the PCR, 60 Vbeta and 13 Jbeta primers were used. Sequenced by immunoSEQ multiplex PCR; TCRdb stores in-frame clones only, minus some. The data hold about 52,000 clones, with approximately 70% observed a single time. Germline V gene data show CDR1 as MNHEY and CDR2 as SMNVEV (reference sequence). The CDR3 loop spans 15 amino acids. Unmatched junction bases numbered 15, after V lost 8 bases and J lost 10 bases. The sample comes from a study of cytomegalovirus exposure and HLA in healthy donors. Study results and limitations: Most of the CMV-associated TCR beta chains (in a later analysis) appeared to be HLA-restricted. Near-uniform donor sequencing depth was presumed by presence/absence analyses.

The sequence derives from a woman aged 45-59 years in good health and CMV-seronegative. The material sequenced was PBMCs. The chain couples TRBV27 to TRBJ2-1; 9 positions match TRBD2. The CDR3 sequence: CASSGTKGTSLEQFF. Here the CDR3 DNA reads TGTGCCAGCTCTGGGACTAAAGGGACTAGCCTCGAGCAGTTCTTC.